This record concerns one T cell receptor beta chain sequence. In its sample, this clonotype was seen many times. Its antigen remains unidentified. No base quality information exists; no much larger clone differs at one position. The data originate from a study of regulatory T cells in long-lasting Graves disease (dated by TCRdb to about 2021). A note on the overall study: In the newly diagnosed Graves' disease group, patients had been taking antithyroid drugs for less than 3 months. TCR sequencing covered roughly 13 persistent and 20 newly diagnosed Graves' disease patients, around 35 samples in total. The study took place in China and was registered as a clinical trial. Patients with persistent Graves' disease were compared with patients with newly diagnosed Graves' disease using TCR sequencing and RNA sequencing of peripheral blood.

Here is what the overall study found, with its caveats: Patients with persistent disease shared more public clonotypes (fewer than 3,000) than newly diagnosed patients did (more than 900). Only the TCR beta chain was sequenced and analyzed. Preferential use of TRBV28, TRBJ1-2 and TRBJ2-5 was observed in persistent disease, whereas TRBV20-1 and TRBJ2-1 were favored in newly diagnosed disease. Peripheral blood alone was examined, since thyroid tissue, which constituted the primary lesion, could not be accessed. Persistent Graves' disease patients showed lower TCR Shannon entropy and fewer highly expanded clones than newly diagnosed patients, suggesting clonal expansion. The small sample size was acknowledged by the authors as a limitation that may reduce accuracy.

According to the study, the label for this sample's time point signals: newly diagnosed GD, antithyroid drugs for less than 3 months. RNA was extracted from PBMCs in TRIzol for both TCR sequencing and RNA sequencing. Graves' disease was diagnosed according to American Thyroid Association guidelines. The patients came from an endocrinology department in Xi'an, China. Each patient gave around 9.2 milliliters of peripheral blood, collected in an EDTA anticoagulant tube. Ficoll Paque Plus density gradient separation was used to isolate PBMCs, and no additional T cell sorting was done. An Agilent 2100 Bioanalyzer and agarose gel were used to check RNA quality, while a NanoDrop 2000 measured RNA concentration. Library preparation employed multiplex PCR. Sequencing was carried out with an Illumina HiSeq 4000. To build TCR beta libraries, CDR3 regions were amplified by Arm-PCR using iRepertoire HTBI primers. Before sequencing, the PCR products underwent gel purification. The study's own analysis went as follows. A total of fewer than 65 TRBV and 14 TRBJ segments were identified across samples and were used for gene usage analysis of CDR3 amino acid clonotypes. Filtered high-quality paired reads were merged into contigs using COPE and FqMerger. BLAST was used to align contigs to IMGT TRBV, TRBD and TRBJ reference genes, and CDR3 was defined according to IMGT. Clonotypes above 0.1% frequency were classified as highly expanded clones. Shannon entropy served as the measure of repertoire diversity, while the Gini coefficient captured V-J evenness. Public clonotypes were defined as clonotypes shared by more than one individual. The public reads were run again by TCRdb, first through fastp at Q25 and then through MiXCR, and only productive beta chains were kept. Each entry is one CDR3 protein sequence, shown with its most common DNA and genes. The V and J calls were determined by TCRdb, not by the authors. This sample gives more than 300,000 distinct CDR3 sequences in total; about an eighth of them show up just once. The ten largest clonotypes hold 15% to 20% of the sample.

CDR1 and CDR2 are drawn from the germline V gene: MDHEN, SYDVKM. There are 15 amino acids in the CDR3, from cysteine to phenylalanine inclusive. Only the CDR3 part of the read is kept: 45 bases, read in frame from the first base. The junction carries 15 bases between V and J, which are trimmed by 3 bases and 4 bases respectively. These data are also associated with another study on T cells in Graves' hyperthyroidism and ophthalmopathy. The second study, in turn, reports: Stable Graves' hyperthyroidism was defined as no progression to ophthalmopathy during 18 months of follow-up. Hyperthyroidism patients were aged 18 to 65 years and newly diagnosed, with disease duration of less than 2 months. Patients with uncontrolled infections, other autoimmune diseases, pregnancy or lactation were excluded. Diagnoses were established on the basis of clinical symptoms, serum thyroxine and TRAb, thyroid ultrasound, and orbital computed tomography. For the first round of RT-PCR on the TCR CDR3, the HTBI primer set was used together with the Qiagen OneStep RT-PCR kit. Most expanded thyroid clonotypes (frequency above 0.001) were also detected in blood, a finding suggesting that blood repertoires may reflect thyroid immune responses. In cross-validation, a model built on a 13 V-J signature told ophthalmopathy apart from stable hyperthyroidism with under 90% sensitivity and roughly 81% specificity, and in testing the same model reached 80%/75%. In validation, the model predicted progression to ophthalmopathy with approximately 71% sensitivity and about 73% specificity, a median of about 6 months before onset. A discovery cohort of approximately 100 patients, roughly 43 with Graves' ophthalmopathy and approximately 57 with stable Graves' hyperthyroidism, was used to find distinguishing TCR V-J signatures. Whether ophthalmopathy could be predicted prospectively was tested in an independent validation cohort made up of roughly 19 hyperthyroidism patients plus 17 patients who later progressed to ophthalmopathy. The 90 to 100 discovery patients were randomly split 7:3 into training and test sets. In addition, the study compared T-cell repertoires in thyroid tissue and in blood from six Graves' hyperthyroidism patients. Once sampling was done, hyperthyroidism patients were given methimazole at a starting dose of 30 mg daily, whereas ophthalmopathy patients were given high-dose intravenous methylprednisolone. The libraries were constructed in a second round of multiplex PCR and then size-selected and purified. The libraries were sequenced on an Illumina HiSeq2000 using paired-end 100 bp reads. Raw data were processed with SOAPnuke, discarding reads with adapters, uncalled bases, mean Phred below 15, or no exact constant-primer or identifier match. High-quality paired reads were merged with COPE v1.2.5, and unique nucleotide sequences were defined as clonotypes. Clonotypes were aligned to IMGT TRBV, TRBD and TRBJ reference segments using MiTCR v1.1. Analysis was restricted to V-J combinations with a frequency above 0.0001, which covered 98% to 99.2% of repertoires. A TCS score was defined as the ratio of F50 (clonal expansion) to E x V (chaos), with BLOSUM62-based TCRdist applied between CDR3 peptides within each V-J. Welch's t-statistics and random forest reduced approximately 520 V-J features to roughly 13, which were used in a naive Bayes classifier (R e1071). Sample size was not statistically predetermined, and blinding of investigators to group allocation was not performed. The paper describes TCR Vbeta CDR3 sequencing of 135 peripheral blood samples, made up of approximately 40 ophthalmopathy patients, approximately 73 hyperthyroidism patients and 17 progressor patients.

The origin of this receptor is a woman under 30 with Graves disease. Donor details come from another sample of the same person, matched by shared clones. The rearranged segments are TRBV28 and TRBJ1-2; the D gene cannot be named for sure. Material: peripheral blood mononuclear cells (PBMCs), obtained at new diagnosis, from a patient treated with antithyroid drugs. The DNA reads as follows: TGTGCCAGCAGTTTCCTCCCCGGGTTCGGCTATGGCTACACCTTC. This translates into CASSFLPGFGYGYTF.